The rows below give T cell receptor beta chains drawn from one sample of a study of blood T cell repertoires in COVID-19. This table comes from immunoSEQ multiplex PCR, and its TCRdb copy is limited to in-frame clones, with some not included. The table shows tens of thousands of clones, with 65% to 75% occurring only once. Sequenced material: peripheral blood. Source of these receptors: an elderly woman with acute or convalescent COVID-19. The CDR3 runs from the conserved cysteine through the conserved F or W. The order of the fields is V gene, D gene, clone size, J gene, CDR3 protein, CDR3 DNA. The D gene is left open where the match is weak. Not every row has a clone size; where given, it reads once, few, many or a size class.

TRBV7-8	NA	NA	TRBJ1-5	CASSLGDIALNQPQHF	TGTGCCAGCAGCTTAGGGGACATCGCTCTCAATCAGCCCCAGCATTTT
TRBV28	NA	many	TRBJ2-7	CASRLGVGEQYF	TGTGCCAGCCGACTAGGGGTTGGCGAGCAGTACTTC
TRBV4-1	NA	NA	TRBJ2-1	CASSQETANEQFF	TGCGCCAGCAGCCAAGAAACTGCGAATGAGCAGTTCTTC
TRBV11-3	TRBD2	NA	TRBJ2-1	CASSLGTSGLAYNEQFF	TGTGCCAGCAGCTTAGGTACTAGCGGGCTAGCCTACAATGAGCAGTTCTTC
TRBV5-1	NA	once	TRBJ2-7	CASSDMGTGASSYEQYF	TGCGCCAGCAGCGACATGGGGACGGGAGCTTCATCCTACGAGCAGTACTTC
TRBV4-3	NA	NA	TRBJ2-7	CASSQDLSQNPSYEQYF	TGCGCCAGCAGCCAAGATTTGTCCCAGAATCCCTCCTACGAGCAGTACTTC
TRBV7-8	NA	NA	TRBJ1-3	CASSLVSGTLGNTIYF	TGTGCCAGCAGCTTAGTTTCTGGGACACTTGGAAACACCATATATTTT
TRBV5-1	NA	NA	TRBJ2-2	CASNGGQTNTGELFF	TGCGCCAGCAACGGGGGGCAAACGAACACCGGGGAGCTGTTTTTT
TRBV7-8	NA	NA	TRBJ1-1	CASSPPRGVGEAFF	TGTGCCAGCAGTCCACCGCGGGGGGTGGGTGAAGCTTTCTTT
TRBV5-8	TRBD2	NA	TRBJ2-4	CASKVTAGEIQYF	TGTGCCAGCAAAGTAACAGCGGGAGAAATTCAGTACTTC
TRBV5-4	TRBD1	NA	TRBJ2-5	CASSRLGPGQGPRETQYF	TGTGCCAGCAGCAGGCTGGGCCCGGGACAGGGGCCTCGGGAGACCCAGTACTTC
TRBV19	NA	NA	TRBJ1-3	CASSIPQGLGNTIYF	TGTGCCAGTAGTATACCCCAGGGGCTTGGAAACACCATATATTTT
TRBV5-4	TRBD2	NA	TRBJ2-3	CASSPKREGSDTQYF	TGTGCCAGCAGCCCTAAGCGGGAGGGTTCAGATACGCAGTATTTT
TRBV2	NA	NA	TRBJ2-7	CASQTAAGSSYEQYF	TGTGCCAGCCAAACTGCGGCCGGAAGCTCCTACGAGCAGTACTTC
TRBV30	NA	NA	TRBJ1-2	CAWSETSFGYTF	TGTGCCTGGAGTGAAACATCGTTTGGCTACACCTTC
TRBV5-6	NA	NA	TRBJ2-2	CASSLGSYTGELFF	TGTGCCAGCAGCTTGGGTAGTTACACCGGGGAGCTGTTTTTT
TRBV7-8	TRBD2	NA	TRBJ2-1	CASSNPGTSANEQFF	TGTGCCAGCAGCAACCCCGGGACTAGCGCTAATGAGCAGTTCTTC
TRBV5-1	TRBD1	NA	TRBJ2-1	CASSFRDSYNEQFF	TGCGCCAGCAGCTTCCGGGACAGCTACAATGAGCAGTTCTTC
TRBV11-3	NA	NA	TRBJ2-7	CASSLGAGQTYEQYF	TGTGCCAGCAGCTTAGGGGCCGGACAGACCTACGAGCAGTACTTC
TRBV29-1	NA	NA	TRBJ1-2	CSVEGSGGTGYTF	TGCAGCGTTGAAGGAAGTGGAGGAACCGGCTACACCTTC
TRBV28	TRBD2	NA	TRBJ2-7	CASSIWTSGKIEQYF	TGTGCCAGCAGTATCTGGACTAGCGGGAAGATCGAGCAGTACTTC
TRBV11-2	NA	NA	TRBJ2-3	CASSVGSWGTDTQYF	TGTGCCAGCAGCGTCGGGTCGTGGGGCACAGATACGCAGTATTTT
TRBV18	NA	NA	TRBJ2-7	CASSLTADSVSEQYF	TGTGCCAGCTCGCTAACCGCTGACAGTGTGTCCGAGCAGTACTTC
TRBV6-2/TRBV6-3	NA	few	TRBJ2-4	CASSRNPLRTPIVLAKNIQYF	TGTGCCAGCAGTAGAAACCCGCTTAGGACTCCGATCGTACTAGCCAAAAACATTCAGTACTTC
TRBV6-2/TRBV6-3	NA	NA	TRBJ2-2	CASSTNRGGELFF	TGTGCCAGCAGTACCAACCGGGGCGGGGAGCTGTTTTTT
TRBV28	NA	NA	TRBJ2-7	CASSFPRDREQYF	TGTGCCAGCAGTTTCCCGCGAGATCGCGAGCAGTACTTC
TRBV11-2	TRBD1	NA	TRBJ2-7	CASSFHRDSRYEQYF	TGTGCCAGCAGCTTCCACCGGGACAGCCGATACGAGCAGTACTTC
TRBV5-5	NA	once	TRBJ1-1	CASTGLTNTEAFF	TGTGCCAGCACCGGACTGACGAACACTGAAGCTTTCTTT
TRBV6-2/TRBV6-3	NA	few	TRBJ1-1	CASSLTGNTEAFF	TGTGCCAGCAGTCTGACGGGGAACACTGAAGCTTTCTTT
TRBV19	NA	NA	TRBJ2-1	CASKTRARRNEQFF	TGTGCCAGCAAGACTAGGGCCCGACGGAATGAGCAGTTCTTC
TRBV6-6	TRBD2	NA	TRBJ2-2	CASSPNPSGGGELFF	TGTGCCAGCAGCCCAAATCCGAGCGGGGGCGGGGAGCTGTTTTTT
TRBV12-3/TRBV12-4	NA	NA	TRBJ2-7	CASRFGGLYEQYF	TGTGCCAGCCGGTTTGGCGGGCTCTACGAGCAGTACTTC
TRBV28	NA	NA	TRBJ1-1	CASSTSQGENTEAFF	TGTGCCAGCAGCACGTCACAGGGAGAGAACACTGAAGCTTTCTTT
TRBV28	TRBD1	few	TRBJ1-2	CAIGDRGFGYTF	TGTGCCATCGGGGACAGGGGCTTTGGCTACACCTTC
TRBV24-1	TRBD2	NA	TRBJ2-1	CATKAPGTSGNNEQFF	TGTGCCACCAAAGCCCCGGGGACTAGCGGGAACAATGAGCAGTTCTTC
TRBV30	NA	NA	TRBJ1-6	CAWSVGAVDSPLHF	TGTGCCTGGAGTGTAGGGGCGGTGGACTCACCCCTCCACTTT
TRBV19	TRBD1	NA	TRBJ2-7	CASSKDRGQGEQYF	TGTGCCAGTAGTAAGGACAGGGGGCAGGGCGAGCAGTACTTC
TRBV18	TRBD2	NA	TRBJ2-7	CASSPSTSGRGEQYF	TGTGCCAGCTCACCATCAACTAGCGGGAGAGGCGAGCAGTACTTC
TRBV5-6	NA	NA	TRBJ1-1	CASSHWGVRRQEKNTEAFF	TGTGCCAGCAGCCATTGGGGGGTGCGGCGCCAGGAGAAAAACACTGAAGCTTTCTTT
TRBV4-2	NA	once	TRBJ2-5	CASSQDMGSQYF	TGTGCCAGCAGCCAAGATATGGGCTCCCAGTACTTC
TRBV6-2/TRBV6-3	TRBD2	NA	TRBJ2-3	CASSGSGRAAWDTQYF	TGTGCCAGCAGTGGGAGCGGGAGGGCCGCTTGGGATACGCAGTATTTT
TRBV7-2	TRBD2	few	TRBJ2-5	CASSSSFSGGQETQYF	TGTGCCAGCAGCTCATCTTTTAGCGGGGGTCAAGAGACCCAGTACTTC
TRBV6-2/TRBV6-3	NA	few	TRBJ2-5	CASSRGRFDGGTQYF	TGTGCCAGCAGCCGAGGCAGGTTCGACGGGGGGACCCAGTACTTC
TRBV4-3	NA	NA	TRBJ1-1	CASSQVPGLAADTEAFF	TGCGCCAGCAGCCAAGTACCGGGCCTCGCAGCGGACACTGAAGCTTTCTTT
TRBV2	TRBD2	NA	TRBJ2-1	CASQKRTSGRLDEQFF	TGTGCCAGCCAGAAAAGGACTAGCGGGAGGTTGGATGAGCAGTTCTTC
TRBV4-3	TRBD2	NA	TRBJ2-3	CASSQEDPSGRASADTQYF	TGCGCCAGCAGCCAAGAGGACCCTAGCGGGAGGGCCTCGGCAGATACGCAGTATTTT
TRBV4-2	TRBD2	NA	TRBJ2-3	CASSQRRRGRGPDTQYF	TGTGCCAGCAGCCAACGAAGACGCGGGAGAGGGCCAGATACGCAGTATTTT
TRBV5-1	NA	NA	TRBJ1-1	CPRSLPGAGAGDTEAFF	TGCCCCCGCAGCTTGCCGGGGGCTGGGGCGGGGGACACTGAAGCTTTCTTT
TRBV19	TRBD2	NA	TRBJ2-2	CASSPKTSEFTGELFF	TGTGCCAGTAGTCCAAAGACTAGCGAGTTCACCGGGGAGCTGTTTTTT
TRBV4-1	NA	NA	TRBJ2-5	CASSQDGAGQQETQYF	TGCGCCAGCAGCCAAGATGGTGCGGGCCAACAAGAGACCCAGTACTTC